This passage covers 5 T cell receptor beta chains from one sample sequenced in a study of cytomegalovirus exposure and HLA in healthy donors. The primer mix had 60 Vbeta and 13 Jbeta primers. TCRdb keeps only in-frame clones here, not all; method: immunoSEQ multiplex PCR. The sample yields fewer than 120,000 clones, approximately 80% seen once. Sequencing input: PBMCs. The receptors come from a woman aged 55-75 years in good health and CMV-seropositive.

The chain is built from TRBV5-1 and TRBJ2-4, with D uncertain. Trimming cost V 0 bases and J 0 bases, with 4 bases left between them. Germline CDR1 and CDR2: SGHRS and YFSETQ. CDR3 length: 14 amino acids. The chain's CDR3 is CASSLALAKNIQYF. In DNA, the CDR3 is TGCGCCAGCAGCTTGGCCCTAGCCAAAAACATTCAGTACTTC.

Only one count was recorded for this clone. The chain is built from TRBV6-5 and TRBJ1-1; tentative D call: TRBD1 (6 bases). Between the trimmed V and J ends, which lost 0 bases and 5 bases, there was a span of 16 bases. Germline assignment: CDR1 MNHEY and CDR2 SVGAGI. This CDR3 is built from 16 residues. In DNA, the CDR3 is TGTGCCAGCAGTTACTCGAGGGTGGGGGGGGCTACTGAAGCTTTCTTT. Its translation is CASSYSRVGGATEAFF.

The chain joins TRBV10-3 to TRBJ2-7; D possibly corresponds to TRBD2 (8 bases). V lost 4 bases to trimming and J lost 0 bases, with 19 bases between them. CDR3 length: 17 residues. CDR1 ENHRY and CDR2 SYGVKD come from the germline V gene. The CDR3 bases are TGTGCCATCAGTGCCCGGGAGGGACAGACTTACTCCTACGAGCAGTACTTC. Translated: CAISAREGQTYSYEQYF.

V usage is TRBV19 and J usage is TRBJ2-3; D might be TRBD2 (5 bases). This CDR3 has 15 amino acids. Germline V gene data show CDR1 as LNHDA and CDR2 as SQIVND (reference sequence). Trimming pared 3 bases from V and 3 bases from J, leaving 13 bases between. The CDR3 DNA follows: TGTGCCAGTAGTATCACGAGCGGTAGAACAGATACGCAGTATTTT. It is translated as CASSITSGRTDTQYF.

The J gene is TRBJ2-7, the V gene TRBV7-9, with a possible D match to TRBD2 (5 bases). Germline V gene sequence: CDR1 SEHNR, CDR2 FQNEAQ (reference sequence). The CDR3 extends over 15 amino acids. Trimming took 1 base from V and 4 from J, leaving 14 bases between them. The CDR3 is CASSLGTGTLYEQYF. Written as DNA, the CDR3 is TGTGCCAGCAGCTTAGGTACGGGAACGTTGTACGAGCAGTACTTC.